What follows describes a single T cell receptor beta chain. This record comes from a study of cytomegalovirus exposure and HLA in healthy donors. PCR used 60 Vbeta primers and 13 Jbeta primers. Measured with immunoSEQ multiplex PCR; TCRdb has only the in-frame clones, and not every one. Among 200,000 to 250,000 clones listed, 70% to 80% were seen once. Trimming at V came to 6 bases and at J to 0 bases, leaving 6 bases not matched to a gene. Germline V lookup: CDR1 LNHDA, CDR2 SQIVND (reference sequence). This CDR3 spans 16 amino acids. The receptor was derived from a woman aged 60 to 75 in good health and CMV-seropositive. The rearrangement joins TRBV19 to TRBJ2-1; 9 bases align to TRBD2. Sequencing input: PBMCs. CDR3 DNA sequence: TGTGCCAGTAGAATCGCGGGAGGGAGCTCCTACAATGAGCAGTTCTTC. This sequence encodes CASRIAGGSSYNEQFF.